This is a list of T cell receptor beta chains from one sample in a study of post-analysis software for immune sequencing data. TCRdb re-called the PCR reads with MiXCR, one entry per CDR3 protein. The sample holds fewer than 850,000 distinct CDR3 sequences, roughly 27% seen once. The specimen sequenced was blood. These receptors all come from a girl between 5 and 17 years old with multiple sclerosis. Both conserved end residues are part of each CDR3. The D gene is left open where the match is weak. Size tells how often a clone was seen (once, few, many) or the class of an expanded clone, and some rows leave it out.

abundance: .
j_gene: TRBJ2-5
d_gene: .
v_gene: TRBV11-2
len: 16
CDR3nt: TGTGCCAGCAGTTTACGTGGGGGCGGACTGTTGAAGACCCAGTACTTC
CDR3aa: CASSLRGGGLLKTQYF

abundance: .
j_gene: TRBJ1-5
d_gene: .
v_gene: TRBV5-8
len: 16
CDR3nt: TGTGCCAGCTCCCTGGAACAGGGTTTGGTGGGTCAGCCCCAGCATTTT
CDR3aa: CASSLEQGLVGQPQHF

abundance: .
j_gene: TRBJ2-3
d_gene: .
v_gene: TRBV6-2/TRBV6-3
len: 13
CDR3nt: TGTGCCAGCAGTTACTCGACGTCAGATACGCAGTATTTT
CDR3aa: CASSYSTSDTQYF

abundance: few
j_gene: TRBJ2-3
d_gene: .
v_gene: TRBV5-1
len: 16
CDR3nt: TGCGCCAGCAGCTTCGACGGCGCGGGGCGCACAGATACGCAGTATTTT
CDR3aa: CASSFDGAGRTDTQYF

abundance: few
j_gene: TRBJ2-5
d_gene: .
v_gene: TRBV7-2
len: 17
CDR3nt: TGTGCCAGCAGCCCGCGGCCCCCTCGGGGGCCAAGCGAGACCCAGTACTTC
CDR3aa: CASSPRPPRGPSETQYF

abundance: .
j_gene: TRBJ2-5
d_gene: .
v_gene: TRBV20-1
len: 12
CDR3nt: TGCAGTGTACACCATTTGCAAGAGACCCAGTACTTC
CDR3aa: CSVHHLQETQYF

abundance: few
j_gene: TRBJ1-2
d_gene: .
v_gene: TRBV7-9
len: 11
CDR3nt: TGTGCCAGCAGCTTAGCGGAAGGCTACACCTTC
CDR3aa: CASSLAEGYTF

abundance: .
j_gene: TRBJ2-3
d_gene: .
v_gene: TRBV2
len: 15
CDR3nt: TGTGCCAGCAGTGTGAGGACAGTGGGCACAGATACGCAGTATTTT
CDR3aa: CASSVRTVGTDTQYF

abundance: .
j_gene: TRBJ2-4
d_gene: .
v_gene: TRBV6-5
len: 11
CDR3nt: TGTGCCACTCTTGAGGGAAACATTCAGTACTTC
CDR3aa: CATLEGNIQYF

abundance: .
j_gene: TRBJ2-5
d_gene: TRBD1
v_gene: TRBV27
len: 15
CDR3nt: TGTGCCAGCAGCCACGGGACAGAGGGACACAATGAGCAGTACTTC
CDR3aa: CASSHGTEGHNEQYF

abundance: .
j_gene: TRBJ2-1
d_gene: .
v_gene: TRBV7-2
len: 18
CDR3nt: TGTGCCAGCAGCCCACGACAGATCGGCGGCGGTCCCCCCTACGAGCAGTTCTTC
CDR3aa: CASSPRQIGGGPPYEQFF

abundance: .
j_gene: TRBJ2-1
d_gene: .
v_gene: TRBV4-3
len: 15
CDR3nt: TGCGCCAGCAGCCAGGAGCTGAGCTCCTCCTACGAGCAGTTCTTC
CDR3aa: CASSQELSSSYEQFF

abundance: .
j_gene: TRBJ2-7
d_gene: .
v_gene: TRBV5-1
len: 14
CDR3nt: TGCGCCAGCAGCTTCCGAGGAGGCTCCTACGAGCAGTACTTC
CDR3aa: CASSFRGGSYEQYF

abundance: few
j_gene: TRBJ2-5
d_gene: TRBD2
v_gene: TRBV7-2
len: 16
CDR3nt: TGTGCCAGCGGCCCCTGGACTAGCGGGGGGGACGAGACCCAGTACTTC
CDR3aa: CASGPWTSGGDETQYF

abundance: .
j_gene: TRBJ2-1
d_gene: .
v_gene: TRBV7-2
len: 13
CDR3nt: TGTGCCAGCAGCTTAGAACCCACGAGGCGGCAGTTCTTC
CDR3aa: CASSLEPTRRQFF

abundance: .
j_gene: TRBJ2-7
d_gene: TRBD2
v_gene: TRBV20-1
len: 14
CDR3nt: TGCAGTGCGACCGGGACTAGAAGTCCCTACGAGCAGTACTTC
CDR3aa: CSATGTRSPYEQYF

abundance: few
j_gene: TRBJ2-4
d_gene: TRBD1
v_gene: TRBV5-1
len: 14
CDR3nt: TGCGCCAGCAGCTTGACAGGGGGCAGGGACATTCAGTACTTC
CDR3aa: CASSLTGGRDIQYF

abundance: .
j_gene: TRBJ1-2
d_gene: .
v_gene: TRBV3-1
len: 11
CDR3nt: TGTGCCAGCAGGACGGGAACCGGCTACACCTTC
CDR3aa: CASRTGTGYTF

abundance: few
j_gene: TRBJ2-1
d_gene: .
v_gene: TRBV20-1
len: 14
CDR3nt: TGCAGTGCTAGTAGAGCGGCGGGCGGGTATGAGCAGTTCTTC
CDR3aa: CSASRAAGGYEQFF

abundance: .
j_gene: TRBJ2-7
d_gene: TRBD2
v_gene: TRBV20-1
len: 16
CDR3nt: TGCAGTGCTGACGACACTAGCGGGAGGGCCAGGTGGGGACAGTACTTC
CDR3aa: CSADDTSGRARWGQYF

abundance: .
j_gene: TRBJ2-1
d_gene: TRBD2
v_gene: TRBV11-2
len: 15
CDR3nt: TGTGCCAGCAGCCGACTAGCGGGGGTGAATAATGAGCAGTTCTTC
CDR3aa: CASSRLAGVNNEQFF

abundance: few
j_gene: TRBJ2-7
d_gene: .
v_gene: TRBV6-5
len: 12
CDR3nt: TGTGCCAGCAGGTTAGGGGTCTCCGAGCAGTACTTC
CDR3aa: CASRLGVSEQYF

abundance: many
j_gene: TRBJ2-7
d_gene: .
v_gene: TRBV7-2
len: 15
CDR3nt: TGTGCCAGCAGCCCTTCGGGCGCAGGGCCTTACGAGCAGTACTTC
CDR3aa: CASSPSGAGPYEQYF

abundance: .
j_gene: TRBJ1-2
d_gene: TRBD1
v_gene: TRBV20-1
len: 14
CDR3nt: TGCAGTGCCAGACGGGACAGGGCCACCTATGGCTACACCTTC
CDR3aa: CSARRDRATYGYTF

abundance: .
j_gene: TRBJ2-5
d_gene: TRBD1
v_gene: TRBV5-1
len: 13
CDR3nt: TGCGCCAGCACCAACGCGGACAGGGGAACCCAGTACTTC
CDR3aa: CASTNADRGTQYF

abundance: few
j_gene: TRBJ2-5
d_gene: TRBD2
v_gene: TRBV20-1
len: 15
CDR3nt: TGCAGTGCTAGAGTTAGCGGGAGGGTCCAAGAGACCCAGTACTTC
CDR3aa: CSARVSGRVQETQYF

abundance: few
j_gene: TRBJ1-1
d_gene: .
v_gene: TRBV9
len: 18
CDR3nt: TGTGCCAGCAGCGCACCTGACCATTACAGGCGACCGAATTTGCGGGCTTTCTTT
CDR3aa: CASSAPDHYRRPNLRAFF

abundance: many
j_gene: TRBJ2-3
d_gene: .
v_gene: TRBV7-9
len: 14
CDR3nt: TGTGCCAGCAGCTTAACTGGGCGCACAGATACGCAGTATTTT
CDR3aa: CASSLTGRTDTQYF

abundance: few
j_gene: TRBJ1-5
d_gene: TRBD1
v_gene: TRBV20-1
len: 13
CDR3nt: TGCAGTGCTAGAGACGACAGGGATCAGCCCCAGCATTTT
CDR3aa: CSARDDRDQPQHF

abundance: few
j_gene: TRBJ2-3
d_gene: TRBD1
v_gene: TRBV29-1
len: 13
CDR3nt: TGCAGCGTTAGGGGGCACATCACAGATACGCAGTATTTT
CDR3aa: CSVRGHITDTQYF

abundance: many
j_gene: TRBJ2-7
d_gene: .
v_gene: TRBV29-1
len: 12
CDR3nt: TGCAGCGTACGGCAGGGCACCTACGAGCAGTACTTC
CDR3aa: CSVRQGTYEQYF

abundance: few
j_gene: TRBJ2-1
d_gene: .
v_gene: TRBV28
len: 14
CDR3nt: TGTGCCAGCATCCCGGGCACGTCCTACAATGAGCAGTTCTTC
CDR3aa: CASIPGTSYNEQFF

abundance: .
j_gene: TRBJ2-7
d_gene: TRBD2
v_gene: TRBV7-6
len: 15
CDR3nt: TGTGCCAGCAGCTTAGGCGGGACTACCTCCTACGAGCAGTACTTC
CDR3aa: CASSLGGTTSYEQYF

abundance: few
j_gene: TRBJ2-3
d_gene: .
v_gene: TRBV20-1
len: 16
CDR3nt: TGCAGTGCTACCCCGGGAGGGGGCATCGTCACAGATACGCAGTATTTT
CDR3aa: CSATPGGGIVTDTQYF

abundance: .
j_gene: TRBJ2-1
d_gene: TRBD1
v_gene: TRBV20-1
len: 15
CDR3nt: TGCAGTGCCCCCCCGGACAGGGGGCGGTACAATGAGCAGTTCTTC
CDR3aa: CSAPPDRGRYNEQFF

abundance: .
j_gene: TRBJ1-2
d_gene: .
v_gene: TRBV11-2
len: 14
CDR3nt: TGTGCCAGCGGCTTGTTCCAGGCGGGCTATGGCTACACCTTC
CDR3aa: CASGLFQAGYGYTF

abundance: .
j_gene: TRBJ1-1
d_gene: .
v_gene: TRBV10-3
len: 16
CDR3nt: TGTGCCATCAGTGGATCGGGAGCCGGGCGGAACACTGAAGCTTTCTTT
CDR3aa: CAISGSGAGRNTEAFF